This T cell receptor (beta chain) was captured in a study of T cells after yellow fever vaccination. Per the germline V gene, CDR1 is MGHDK and CDR2 is SYGVNS. Trimming took off 4 bases at V and 6 bases at J, with 9 bases between the two ends. This CDR3 is built from 12 residues. There are a few counts of this clonotype. TCRdb reprocessed the 5' RACE reads with MiXCR, giving one entry per CDR3 protein. Of 40,000 to 55,000 distinct CDR3 sequences listed, less than 8% were seen once; the top ten hold 24%. Study-level findings and limits: Most clones from primary vaccination were detected again post-booster (around 96% CD4, roughly 90% CD8). FACS-sorted repertoires might harbor abundant contaminating clonotypes from the bulk population.

This chain connects TRBV25-1 to TRBJ1-2; a weak D match, TRBD1 (6 bases). The material was CD8+ T cells not binding an NS4B(214-222) dextramer, sorted from PBMCs, obtained about 49 days after the first yellow fever vaccination. This TCR was recovered from a man between 18 and 35 years old who received the YFV17D yellow fever vaccine. The CDR3 spells CASSAGVDGYTF. Here the CDR3 DNA reads TGTGCCAGCAGTGCAGGGGTTGATGGCTACACCTTC.